This TCR beta chain was recorded in a study of blood T cell repertoires in COVID-19. Study context: Researchers got acute and convalescent COVID-19 samples from the United States, Italy and Spain.

Germline V gene sequence: CDR1 MNHNS, CDR2 SASEGT. The CDR3 has 14 residues. Trimming pared 3 bases from V and 6 bases from J, leaving 11 bases between. The protocol was immunoSEQ multiplex PCR, while the TCRdb copy is restricted to in-frame clones and leaves out a portion. The sample shows some 150,000 clones, approximately 84% of them seen only once. Sequenced input: peripheral blood. The J gene is TRBJ1-4, the V gene TRBV6-1; possibly TRBD1 for D (5 bases). The origin of this receptor is a man in his forties or fifties with acute or convalescent COVID-19. CDR3 bases: TGTGCCAGCAGTGACCGGGGGATGGATGAAAAACTGTTTTTT. Translated, it gives CASSDRGMDEKLFF.